This TCR beta chain appears in the sequencing data of a study of blood T cell repertoires in COVID-19. Study-wide context: Both acute and convalescent COVID-19 samples were obtained from the United States, Italy and Spain. PBMCs, B-cell-depleted T cells, or T cells were the source of the cDNA or gDNA that made up the material.

V lost 5 bases, J lost 3 bases, and 8 bases stayed unmatched. The length of the CDR3 is 16 residues. CDR1 SGHNT and CDR2 YENEEA come from the germline V gene. As processed by the authors: Amplification from reference gene primers served as the basis for estimated nucleated cell counts. The method was immunoSEQ multiplex PCR; TCRdb's version includes in-frame clones alone and lacks a portion of them. V, J and clone size were drawn from that table, and D and trimming were deduced from the DNA. The sample records 150,000 or so clones, approximately 78% being singletons. Sequencing was done on a sample of peripheral blood. The chain is built from TRBV11-3 and TRBJ2-3; 10 bases line up with TRBD1. This clonotype originated in a man older than 75 with acute or convalescent COVID-19. The CDR3 here is CASSTGQGFGTDTQYF. For the CDR3, the DNA is TGTGCCAGCAGCACGGGACAGGGGTTCGGTACAGATACGCAGTATTTT.